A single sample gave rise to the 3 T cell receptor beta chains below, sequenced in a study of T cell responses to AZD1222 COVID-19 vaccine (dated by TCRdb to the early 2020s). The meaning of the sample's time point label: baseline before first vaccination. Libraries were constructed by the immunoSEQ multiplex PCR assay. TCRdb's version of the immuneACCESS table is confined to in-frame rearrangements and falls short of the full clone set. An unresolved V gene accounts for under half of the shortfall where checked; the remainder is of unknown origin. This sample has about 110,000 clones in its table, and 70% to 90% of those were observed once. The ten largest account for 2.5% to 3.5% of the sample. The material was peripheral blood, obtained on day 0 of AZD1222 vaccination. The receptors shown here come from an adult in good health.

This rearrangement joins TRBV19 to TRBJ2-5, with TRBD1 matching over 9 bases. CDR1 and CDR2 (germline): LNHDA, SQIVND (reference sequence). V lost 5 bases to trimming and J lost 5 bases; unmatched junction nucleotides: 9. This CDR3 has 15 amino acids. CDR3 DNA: TGTGCCAGTAGTGCGACAGGGGGGAGGATGGAGACCCAGTACTTC. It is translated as CASSATGGRMETQYF.

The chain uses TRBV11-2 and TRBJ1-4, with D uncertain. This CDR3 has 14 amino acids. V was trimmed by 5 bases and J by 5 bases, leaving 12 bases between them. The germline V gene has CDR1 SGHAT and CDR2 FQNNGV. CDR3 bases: TGTGCCAGCAGCCTTCAAACGGGGAATGAAAAACTGTTTTTT. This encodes CASSLQTGNEKLFF.

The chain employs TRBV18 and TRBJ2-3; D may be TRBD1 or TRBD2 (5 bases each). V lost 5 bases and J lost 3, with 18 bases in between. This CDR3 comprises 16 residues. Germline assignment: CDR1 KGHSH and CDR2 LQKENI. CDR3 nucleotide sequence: TGTGCCAGCTCAGCCTCCGGGACCCTCGGTACAGATACGCAGTATTTT. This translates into CASSASGTLGTDTQYF.